These 28 T cell receptor beta chains share one sample of origin, sequenced in a study of blood T cell repertoires in COVID-19. TCRdb's table, derived via immunoSEQ multiplex PCR, lists solely in-frame clones and lacks some. The sample gives hundreds of thousands of clones, around nine tenths of which show up once; 5.5% to 6.5% is in the top ten. The sample consisted of peripheral blood. The receptor set was obtained from a man in his fifties or sixties who had recovered from COVID-19.

This clone appeared once. The CDR3 DNA is TGTGCCAGTAGCTCTCTGGGACAGGGGAGGCATGAGCAGTTCTTC. Its protein product is CASSSLGQGRHEQFF. The chain joins TRBV19 to TRBJ2-1; 10 bases fit TRBD1. The germline gives CDR1 LNHDA, CDR2 SQIVND (reference sequence). This CDR3 is 15 amino acids long. V lost 6 bases and J lost 8; bases outside the gene matches: 10. Full variable domain (rest looked up from reference TRBV19 and TRBJ2-1): DGGITQSPKYLFRKEGQNVTLSCEQNLNHDAMYWYRQDPGQGLRLIYYSQIVNDFQKGDIAEGYSVSREKKESFPLTVTSAQKNPTAFYLCASSSLGQGRHEQFFGPGTRLTVL.

J is TRBJ2-1 and V is TRBV7-2; D ambiguous. Germline V gene data show CDR1 as SGHTA and CDR2 as FQGNSA. The CDR3 is 14 residues long. The germline V and J ends were trimmed by 5 bases and 4 bases, with 12 bases remaining between them. CDR3 residues: CASSQFFEYNEQFF. The DNA for the CDR3 is TGTGCCAGCAGCCAGTTTTTTGAATACAATGAGCAGTTCTTC.

This chain links TRBV19 with TRBJ2-1, with D perhaps matching TRBD2 (7 bases). Germline lookup yields CDR1 LNHDA and CDR2 SQIVND (reference sequence). V was pared by 5 bases and J by 9 bases, with 17 bases between. This CDR3 has 14 amino acids. Here the CDR3 reads CASSDPGGAGEQFF. As DNA, the CDR3 is TGTGCCAGTAGTGACCCTGGGGGGGCCGGTGAGCAGTTCTTC.

The chain recombines TRBV3-1 (or the pseudogene TRBV3-2) with TRBJ1-2; D possibly corresponds to TRBD1 (5 bases). The length of the CDR3 is 14 residues. Germline CDR1 reads LGHDT; CDR2 reads YNNKEL (reference sequence). V was shortened by 3 bases and J by 4 bases, with 12 bases between the two germline ends. The CDR3 sequence: CASSQGGAVYGYTF. CDR3 coding DNA: TGTGCCAGCAGCCAGGGAGGGGCCGTCTATGGCTACACCTTC.

This chain joins TRBV20-1 and TRBJ2-7; 10 bases line up with TRBD1. CDR1 and CDR2 from the germline V gene are DFQATT and SNEGSKA (reference sequence). The CDR3 consists of 12 residues. The V and J ends lost 3 bases and 6 bases, in that order; junction bases with no gene match: 2. The CDR3: CSASGQGGEQYF. The CDR3 coding sequence is TGCAGTGCTAGTGGACAGGGGGGCGAGCAGTACTTC.

The chain joins TRBV20-1 to TRBJ2-7; a possible D gene is TRBD2 (5 bases). This CDR3 comprises 14 residues. Trimming cost V 3 bases and J 0 bases, with 12 bases left between them. Germline lookup yields CDR1 DFQATT and CDR2 SNEGSKA (reference sequence). The CDR3 spells CSASVGRSSYEQYF. The CDR3 coding sequence is TGCAGTGCTAGTGTAGGGAGAAGCTCCTACGAGCAGTACTTC.

V gene TRBV7-9 combines with J gene TRBJ2-7; TRBD2 agrees at 7 bases. CDR3 length: 14 amino acids. The trim removed 3 bases at V and 2 bases at J, leaving 4 bases unmatched. The germline CDR1 and CDR2 sequences are SEHNR and FQNEAQ (reference sequence). For the CDR3, the DNA is TGTGCCAGCAGCTTTTCCGGGGGGACCTACGAGCAGTACTTC. This gives the protein CASSFSGGTYEQYF.

The rearrangement joins TRBV4-2 to TRBJ2-3; D is perhaps TRBD2 (6 bases). The CDR3 length is 15 residues. CDR1 LGHNA and CDR2 YNFKEQ come from the germline V gene. The V end lost 6 bases, the J end lost 0 bases, and 13 bases lay between the germline ends. CDR3 in amino acids: CASRRTTSSTDTQYF. The CDR3 bases are TGTGCCAGCAGACGGACTACCTCTAGCACAGATACGCAGTATTTT.

CDR3 region: CASSTPGYQETQYF. As DNA, the CDR3 is TGTGCCAGTAGTACCCCGGGGTACCAAGAGACCCAGTACTTC. The rearrangement uses TRBV19 and TRBJ2-5; a weak D match, TRBD2 (5 bases). CDR3 size: 14 residues. CDR1 LNHDA and CDR2 SQIVND come from the germline V gene (reference sequence). V was trimmed by 4 bases and J by 0 bases, leaving 9 bases between them.

This chain joins TRBV7-3 and TRBJ2-3; 7 nucleotides match TRBD2. From germline, CDR1 is SGHTA and CDR2 FQGTGA. The CDR3 runs to 15 residues. V lost 5 bases, J lost 1 base, and 6 bases stayed unmatched. In DNA, the CDR3 is TGTGCCAGCAGCATCAGAGCGGGACGCACAGATACGCAGTATTTT. It encodes CASSIRAGRTDTQYF. The complete variable domain, with remaining parts taken from reference TRBV7-3 and TRBJ2-3, reads GAGVSQTPSNKVTEKGKYVELRCDPISGHTALYWYRQSLGQGPEFLIYFQGTGAADDSGLPNDRFFAVRPEGSVSTLKIQRTERGDSAVYLCASSIRAGRTDTQYFGPGTRLTVL.

This chain joins TRBV3-1 (or the pseudogene TRBV3-2) and TRBJ2-6, with 7 bases aligning to TRBD2. The V gene end was trimmed by 4 bases and the J gene end by 1 base; junction bases not matched to a gene: 7. The germline gives CDR1 LGHDT, CDR2 YNNKEL (reference sequence). The CDR3 sequence is 17 residues long. The CDR3 loop reads CASSRLWGGSGANVLTF. The DNA of the CDR3 is TGTGCCAGCAGCCGCCTCTGGGGGGGGTCTGGGGCCAACGTCCTGACTTTC.

This clone was observed a handful of times. The gene calls are TRBV5-1 and TRBJ1-6; no definite D call. CDR1 and CDR2 from the germline V gene are SGHRS and YFSETQ. Trimming took 1 base from V and 7 from J, leaving 12 bases between them. The CDR3 spans 15 residues. CDR3 DNA: TGCGCCAGCAGCTTGACGGAGGTTGGAAATTCACCCCTCCACTTT. Amino acid sequence: CASSLTEVGNSPLHF.

The rearrangement joins TRBV9 to TRBJ2-1; D not certain. Deletions cut 0 bases from V and 1 base from J, with 8 bases between. This CDR3 is 15 amino acids long. Germline V gene sequence: CDR1 SGDLS, CDR2 YYNGEE. CDR3 region: CASSVGRSSYNEQFF. In DNA, the CDR3 is TGTGCCAGCAGCGTAGGCAGGTCGTCCTACAATGAGCAGTTCTTC. The complete variable domain, with remaining parts taken from reference TRBV9 and TRBJ2-1, reads DSGVTQTPKHLITATGQRVTLRCSPRSGDLSVYWYQQSLDQGLQFLIQYYNGEERAKGNILERFSAQQFPDLHSELNLSSLELGDSALYFCASSVGRSSYNEQFFGPGTRLTVL.

The V and J genes are TRBV27 and TRBJ1-6; the D gene is possibly TRBD1 (6 bases). Germline loops: CDR1 MNHEY, CDR2 SMNVEV (reference sequence). V gave up 7 bases and J gave up 3 bases, with 13 bases separating them. This CDR3 spans 15 amino acids. The CDR3 spells CASKIGQNYNSPLHF. The CDR3 DNA is TGTGCCAGCAAGATCGGACAGAACTATAATTCACCCCTCCACTTT.

This rearrangement joins TRBV20-1 to TRBJ1-1; 9 bases agree with TRBD1. Looked up from germline, CDR1 is DFQATT and CDR2 is SNEGSKA (reference sequence). V dropped 3 bases and J dropped 6; count of bases not matched to a gene: 11. The CDR3 contains 15 residues. The CDR3 protein is CSASGGQGFAAEAFF. In DNA form, the CDR3 reads TGCAGTGCTAGTGGGGGACAGGGATTTGCGGCTGAAGCTTTCTTT.

The rearrangement joins TRBV7-8 to TRBJ1-5; 11 nucleotides line up with TRBD1. CDR1 is SGHVS, CDR2 FQNEAQ, per germline. The ends lost 4 bases at V and 5 bases at J; junction bases unmatched: 10. The length of the CDR3 is 17 residues. CDR3 DNA: TGTGCCAGCAGCTCGGACAGGGGGCGAGTAAGGTATCAGCCCCAGCATTTT. Its protein product is CASSSDRGRVRYQPQHF.

The chain has TRBV6-1 and TRBJ1-5, with D unclear. The germline V gene has CDR1 MNHNS and CDR2 SASEGT. The CDR3 is 17 residues long. V lost 2 bases and J 8 bases, leaving 22 bases between the germline ends. CDR3 DNA: TGTGCCAGCAGTGAACTGCCTGGGAGCAGGCCGTGGGAGCCCCAGCATTTT. Encoded protein: CASSELPGSRPWEPQHF.

This chain connects TRBV5-4 to TRBJ1-1; D remains ambiguous. V lost 0 bases, J lost 4 bases, and 13 bases lay in between. Germline V gene sequence: CDR1 SGHNT, CDR2 YYREEE (reference sequence). The CDR3 is 15 amino acids. CDR3 residues: CASSLGGSYLTEAFF. The CDR3 DNA sequence: TGTGCCAGCAGCTTGGGAGGCAGCTACCTCACTGAAGCTTTCTTT.

The chain couples TRBV6-5 to TRBJ1-1; a weak D match, TRBD1 (5 bases). The germline V and J ends were trimmed by 6 bases and 3 bases, with 11 bases remaining between them. Germline V gene data show CDR1 as MNHEY and CDR2 as SVGAGI. This CDR3 is 13 amino acids long. The CDR3 here is CASRDDSHTEAFF. CDR3 nucleotide sequence: TGTGCCAGCAGGGACGACAGCCACACTGAAGCTTTCTTT.

This rearrangement joins TRBV27 to TRBJ1-3, with D possibly TRBD1 on 5 matching bases. Trimming removed 6 bases from V and 2 bases from J, with 14 bases in between. The germline CDR1 and CDR2 sequences are MNHEY and SMNVEV (reference sequence). The CDR3 has 15 amino acids. This CDR3 is CASRNTGGAGNTIYF. The CDR3 bases are TGTGCCAGCAGAAATACCGGAGGGGCTGGAAACACCATATATTTT.

The V gene is TRBV19, the J gene TRBJ1-2, with 8 bases aligning to TRBD1. The CDR3 totals 16 residues. Germline assignment: CDR1 LNHDA and CDR2 SQIVND (reference sequence). V shed 5 bases, J shed 1 base, and the junction held 9 bases outside the gene matches. This CDR3 reads CASSPPRDRNNYGYTF. In nucleotides, the CDR3 is TGTGCCAGTAGTCCCCCCCGGGACAGGAATAACTATGGCTACACCTTC.

This clone was counted a single time. The V call is TRBV7-2, the J call TRBJ2-7; 7 nucleotides match TRBD2. Germline V gene sequence: CDR1 SGHTA, CDR2 FQGNSA. V gave up 1 base and J gave up 3 bases; unmatched junction bases: 3. There are 14 residues in the CDR3. The CDR3 here is CASSLGREYYEQYF. The CDR3 DNA reads TGTGCCAGCAGCTTAGGGCGGGAGTACTACGAGCAGTACTTC.

The V call is TRBV7-6, the J call TRBJ2-3; 9 bases are shared with TRBD2. The CDR3 loop spans 15 amino acids. Trimming at V came to 5 bases and at J to 6 bases, leaving 9 bases not matched to a gene. The V gene's germline CDR1 is SGHVS and CDR2 FNYEAQ. The CDR3 bases are TGTGCCAGCAGCAGGACTAGCGTCGGACAGGATACGCAGTATTTT. It specifies CASSRTSVGQDTQYF. The full variable domain, in which reference TRBV7-6 and TRBJ2-3 provide the parts outside the CDR3, is GAGVSQSPRYKVTKRGQDVALRCDPISGHVSLYWYRQALGQGPEFLTYFNYEAQQDKSGLPNDRFSAERPEGSISTLTIQRTEQRDSAMYRCASSRTSVGQDTQYFGPGTRLTVL.

This chain connects TRBV11-2 to TRBJ2-7; possible D gene TRBD2, 6 bases. The CDR3 runs to 15 residues. V was pared by 5 bases and J by 7 bases, with 21 bases between. The germline CDR1 and CDR2 sequences are SGHAT and FQNNGV. CDR3 DNA sequence: TGTGCCAGCAGCCCGTCACCGGGACGGGACTTGGAGCAGTACTTC. Its protein is CASSPSPGRDLEQYF.

The chain couples TRBV7-9 to TRBJ1-4, with TRBD1 identical over 7 bases. CDR3 size: 15 residues. Germline assignment: CDR1 SEHNR and CDR2 FQNEAQ (reference sequence). The ends lost 3 bases at V and 4 bases at J; junction bases unmatched: 5. The DNA of the CDR3 is TGTGCCAGCAGCTTCGGACAGGTGGATAATGAAAAACTGTTTTTT. It specifies CASSFGQVDNEKLFF.

V is TRBV3-1 (or the pseudogene TRBV3-2) and J is TRBJ2-7; D not resolved. The CDR3 covers 12 residues. V shed 1 base and J shed 4 bases, with 5 bases lying between them. Germline CDR1 is LGHDT and CDR2 is YNNKEL (reference sequence). The CDR3 nucleotides read TGTGCCAGCAGCCAAGTCGTGTACGAGCAGTACTTC. Its protein product is CASSQVVYEQYF.

V gene TRBV11-3 combines with J gene TRBJ2-2, with a possible D match to TRBD2 (5 bases). V lost 5 bases to trimming and J lost 5 bases, with 12 bases between them. Germline V lookup: CDR1 SGHNT, CDR2 YENEEA. The CDR3 extends over 14 amino acids. The CDR3 reads CASSPGIRTGELFF. The CDR3 nucleotides read TGTGCCAGCAGCCCCGGGATTCGTACCGGGGAGCTGTTTTTT.

The J gene is TRBJ2-4, the V gene TRBV27, with D unclear. In germline, CDR1 is MNHEY, CDR2 SMNVEV (reference sequence). V lost 4 bases to trimming and J lost 2 bases, with 12 bases between them. This CDR3 spans 15 amino acids. CDR3 protein: CASSSSPNTKNIQYF. Written as DNA, the CDR3 is TGTGCCAGCAGTTCGAGCCCGAATACCAAAAACATTCAGTACTTC.